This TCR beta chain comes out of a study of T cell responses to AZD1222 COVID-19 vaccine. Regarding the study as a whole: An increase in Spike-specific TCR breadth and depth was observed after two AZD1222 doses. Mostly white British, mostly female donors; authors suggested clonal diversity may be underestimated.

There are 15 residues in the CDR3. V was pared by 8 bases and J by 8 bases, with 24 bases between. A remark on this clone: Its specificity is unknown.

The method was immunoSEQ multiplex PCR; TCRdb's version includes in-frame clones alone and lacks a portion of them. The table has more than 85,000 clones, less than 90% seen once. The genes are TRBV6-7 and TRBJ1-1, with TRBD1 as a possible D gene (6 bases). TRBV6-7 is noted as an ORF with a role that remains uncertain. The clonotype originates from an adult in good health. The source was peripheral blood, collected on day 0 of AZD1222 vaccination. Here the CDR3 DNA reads TGTGCCAGCTGTTTCCCGGGACAAGGGCCTACAGAAGCTTTCTTT. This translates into CASCFPGQGPTEAFF.